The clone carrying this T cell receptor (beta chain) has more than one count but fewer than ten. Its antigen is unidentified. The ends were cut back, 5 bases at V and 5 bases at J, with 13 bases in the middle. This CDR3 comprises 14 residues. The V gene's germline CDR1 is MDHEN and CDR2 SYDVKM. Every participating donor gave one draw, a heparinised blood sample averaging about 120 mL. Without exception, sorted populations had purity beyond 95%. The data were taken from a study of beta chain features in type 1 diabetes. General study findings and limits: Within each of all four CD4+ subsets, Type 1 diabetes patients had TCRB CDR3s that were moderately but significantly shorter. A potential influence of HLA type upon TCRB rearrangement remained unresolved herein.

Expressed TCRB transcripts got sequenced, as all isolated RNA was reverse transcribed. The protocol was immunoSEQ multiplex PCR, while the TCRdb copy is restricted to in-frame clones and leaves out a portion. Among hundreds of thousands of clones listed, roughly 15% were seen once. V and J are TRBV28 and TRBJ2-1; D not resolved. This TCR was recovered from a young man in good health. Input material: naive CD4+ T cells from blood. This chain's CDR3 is CASSPNPSHNEQFF. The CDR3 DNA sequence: TGTGCCAGCAGTCCTAACCCCAGCCACAATGAGCAGTTCTTC.